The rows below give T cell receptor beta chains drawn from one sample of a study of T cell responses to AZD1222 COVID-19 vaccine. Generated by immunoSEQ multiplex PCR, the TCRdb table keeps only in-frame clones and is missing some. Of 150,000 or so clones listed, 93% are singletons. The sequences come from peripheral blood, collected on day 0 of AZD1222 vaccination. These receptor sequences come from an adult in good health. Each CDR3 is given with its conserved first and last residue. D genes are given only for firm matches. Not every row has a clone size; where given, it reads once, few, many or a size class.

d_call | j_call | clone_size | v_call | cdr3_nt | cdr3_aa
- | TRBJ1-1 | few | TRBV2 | TGTGCCAGCAGGGAGGAAATGAACACTGAAGCTTTCTTT | CASREEMNTEAFF
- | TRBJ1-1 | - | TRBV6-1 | TGTGCCAGCAGTGAACAGCCTCGCGGCGGAGAAGCTTTCTTT | CASSEQPRGGEAFF
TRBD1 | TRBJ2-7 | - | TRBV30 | TGTGCCTGGAGTACCGGGACAGTGTACGAGCAGTACTTC | CAWSTGTVYEQYF
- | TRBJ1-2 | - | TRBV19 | TGTGCCAGAAGCAGGGATAATGGCTACACCTTC | CARSRDNGYTF
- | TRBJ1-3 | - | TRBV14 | TGTGCCAGCAGCCAAGGAGCCGGAAACACCATATATTTT | CASSQGAGNTIYF
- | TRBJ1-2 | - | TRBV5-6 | TGTGCCAGCAGCTTGACCATAAGTGGGCCCTATGGCTACACCTTC | CASSLTISGPYGYTF
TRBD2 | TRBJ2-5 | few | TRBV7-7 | TGTGCTAGCAGCCCCGGTGGGGGGGTGTTGGAGACCCAGTACTTC | CASSPGGGVLETQYF
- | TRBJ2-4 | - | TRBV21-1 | TGTGCCAGCAGCCCATGGGAGGGTCCCGGGGTAGCCAAAAACATTCAGTACTTC | CASSPWEGPGVAKNIQYF
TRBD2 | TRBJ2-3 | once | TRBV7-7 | TGTGCTAGCAGCTTAGCCGGGGGGGATACGCAGTATTTT | CASSLAGGDTQYF
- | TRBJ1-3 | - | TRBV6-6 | TGTGCCAGCAGTGGGTCAACAGGTCTGGGAAACACCATATATTTT | CASSGSTGLGNTIYF
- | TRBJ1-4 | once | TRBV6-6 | TGTGCCACTCAAACGGCAACTAATGAAAAACTGTTTTTT | CATQTATNEKLFF
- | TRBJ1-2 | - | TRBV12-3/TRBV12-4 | TGTGCCAGCAGTTTCTTAGGGTATGGCTACACCTTC | CASSFLGYGYTF
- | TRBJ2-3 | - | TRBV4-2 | TGTGCCAGCAGCCAAGGTCGACCAGCGTCGGGTACGCAGTATTTT | CASSQGRPASGTQYF
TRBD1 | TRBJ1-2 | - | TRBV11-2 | TGTGCCAGCAGGACCTGGGGGACAGGGGACCGAGGCTACACCTTC | CASRTWGTGDRGYTF
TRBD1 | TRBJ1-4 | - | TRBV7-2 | TGTGCCAGCAGCCTGGGGACAGGGGCAACTAATGAAAAACTGTTTTTT | CASSLGTGATNEKLFF
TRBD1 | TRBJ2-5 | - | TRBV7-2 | TGTGCCAGCAGCTTAGGAGGACAGGGGGCAACTGGGGAGACCCAGTACTTC | CASSLGGQGATGETQYF
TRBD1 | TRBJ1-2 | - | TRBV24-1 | TGTGCCACCAGTGACCCCGGACAGGGCCACTATGGCTACACCTTC | CATSDPGQGHYGYTF
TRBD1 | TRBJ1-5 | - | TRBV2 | TGTGCCAGCAGTGAAATGTCGACAGGGTTACAGCCCCAGCATTTT | CASSEMSTGLQPQHF
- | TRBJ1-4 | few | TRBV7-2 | TGTGCCAGCAGCTTAGAAGGTCGCCATTCAGAACTGTTTTTT | CASSLEGRHSELFF
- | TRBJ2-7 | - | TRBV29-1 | TGCAGCGTTTTGGACAGTCCCTACGAGCAGTACTTC | CSVLDSPYEQYF
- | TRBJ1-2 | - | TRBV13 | TGTGCCAGCAGCCCAAGGACAGAATCTAACTATGGCTACACCTTC | CASSPRTESNYGYTF
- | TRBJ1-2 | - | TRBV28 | TGTGCCAGCAGCTTCAGGGGAGCTAACTATGGCTACACCTTC | CASSFRGANYGYTF
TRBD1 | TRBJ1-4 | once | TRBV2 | TGTGCCAGCAATAAGGGACAGGGGGTTTTTGGGCTGTTTTTT | CASNKGQGVFGLFF
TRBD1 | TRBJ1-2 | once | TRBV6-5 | TGTGCCAGCAGTTACTCGGGACAGTATGGCTACACCTTC | CASSYSGQYGYTF
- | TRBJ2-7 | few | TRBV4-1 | TGCGCCAGCAGCCCAAGTTATGGGGGCTACGAGCAGTACTTC | CASSPSYGGYEQYF
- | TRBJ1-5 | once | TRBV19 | TGTGCCAGTAGTATTGGCCCATATAGCAATCAGCCCCAGCATTTT | CASSIGPYSNQPQHF
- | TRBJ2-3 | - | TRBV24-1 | TGTGCCACCAGTGACCACAAGATTCTTCTTCCAGATACGCAGTATTTT | CATSDHKILLPDTQYF
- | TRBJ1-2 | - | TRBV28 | TGTGCCAGCAGTTTCGGCGGGGGGAGACCTAACTATGGCTACACCTTC | CASSFGGGRPNYGYTF
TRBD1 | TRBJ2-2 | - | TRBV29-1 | TGCAGCGCCGGACTCCGGGACAGCAGAAACACCGGGGAGCTGTTTTTT | CSAGLRDSRNTGELFF
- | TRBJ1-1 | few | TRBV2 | TGTGCCAGCGGAAGATCAGGGCCGGGGGACACTGAAGCTTTCTTT | CASGRSGPGDTEAFF
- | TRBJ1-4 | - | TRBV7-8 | TGTGCCAGCAGCTCGCAGGGGTTATGGAATGAAAAACTGTTTTTT | CASSSQGLWNEKLFF
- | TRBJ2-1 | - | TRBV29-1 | TGCAGCGTTAGGTCGAGACTCTCCTACAATGAGCAGTTCTTC | CSVRSRLSYNEQFF
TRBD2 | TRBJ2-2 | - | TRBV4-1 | TGCGCCAGCAGCCAGGGACTAGCGGGGGTTGACGGGGAGCTGTTTTTT | CASSQGLAGVDGELFF
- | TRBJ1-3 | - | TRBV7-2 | TGTGCCAGCAGCATTCCCGGCTCTGGAAACACCATATATTTT | CASSIPGSGNTIYF
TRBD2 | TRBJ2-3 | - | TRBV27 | TGTGCCAGCAGTTTGGGAGCGGGGGGGCGCACAGATACGCAGTATTTT | CASSLGAGGRTDTQYF
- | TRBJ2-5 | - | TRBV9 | TGTGCCAGCAGCCCACTTTTGGACGGAAAGACCCAGTACTTC | CASSPLLDGKTQYF
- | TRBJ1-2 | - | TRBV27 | TGTGCCAGCAGTTTGACAGAGAACTATGGCTACACCTTC | CASSLTENYGYTF
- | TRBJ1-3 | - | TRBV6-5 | TGTGCCAGCACCAGAGCCCCCGGAAACACCATATATTTT | CASTRAPGNTIYF
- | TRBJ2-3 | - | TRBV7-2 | TGTGCCAGCAGGTACAGGTTGACTAGCACAGATACGCAGTATTTT | CASRYRLTSTDTQYF
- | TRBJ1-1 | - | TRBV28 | TGTGCCAGCAGTTTAACTGTGAACACTGAAGCTTTCTTT | CASSLTVNTEAFF
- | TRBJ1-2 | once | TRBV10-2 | TGCGCCAGCAGTGAGTCCACCCGGACGGATGGCTACACCTTC | CASSESTRTDGYTF
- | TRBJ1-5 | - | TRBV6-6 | TGTGCCAGCACCCTGCTAGGGTCTCAGCCCCAGCATTTT | CASTLLGSQPQHF
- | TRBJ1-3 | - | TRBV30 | TGTGCCTGGAATCTGATCTCTGGAAACACCATATATTTT | CAWNLISGNTIYF
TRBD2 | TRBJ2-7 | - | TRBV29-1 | TGCAGCGTTGCCGGGACTAGCGGGGGTCCCTACGAGCAGTACTTC | CSVAGTSGGPYEQYF
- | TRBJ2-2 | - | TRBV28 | TGTGCCAGCAGAGTTTATGGTCCCGGGAGCAGCCGAGGGGAGCTGTTTTTT | CASRVYGPGSSRGELFF
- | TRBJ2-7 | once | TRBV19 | TGTGCCAGTAGTATGAGGGGCTACGAGCAGTACTTC | CASSMRGYEQYF
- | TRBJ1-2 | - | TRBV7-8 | TGTGCCAGCAGCTTAGTTCAGGGTGTTAATGGCTACACCTTC | CASSLVQGVNGYTF